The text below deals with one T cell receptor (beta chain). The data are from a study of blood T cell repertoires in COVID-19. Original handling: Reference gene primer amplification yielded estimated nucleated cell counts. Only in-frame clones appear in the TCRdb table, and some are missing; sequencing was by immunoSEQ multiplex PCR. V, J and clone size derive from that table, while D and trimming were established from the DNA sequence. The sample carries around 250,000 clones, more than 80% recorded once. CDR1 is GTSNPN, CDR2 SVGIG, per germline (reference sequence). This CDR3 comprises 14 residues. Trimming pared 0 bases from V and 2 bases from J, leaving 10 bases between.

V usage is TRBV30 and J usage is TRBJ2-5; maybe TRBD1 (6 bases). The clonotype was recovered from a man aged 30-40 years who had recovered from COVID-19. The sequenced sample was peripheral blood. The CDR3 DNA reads TGTGCCTGGAGTGTACAGGGTCAACAAGAGACCCAGTACTTC. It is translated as CAWSVQGQQETQYF.